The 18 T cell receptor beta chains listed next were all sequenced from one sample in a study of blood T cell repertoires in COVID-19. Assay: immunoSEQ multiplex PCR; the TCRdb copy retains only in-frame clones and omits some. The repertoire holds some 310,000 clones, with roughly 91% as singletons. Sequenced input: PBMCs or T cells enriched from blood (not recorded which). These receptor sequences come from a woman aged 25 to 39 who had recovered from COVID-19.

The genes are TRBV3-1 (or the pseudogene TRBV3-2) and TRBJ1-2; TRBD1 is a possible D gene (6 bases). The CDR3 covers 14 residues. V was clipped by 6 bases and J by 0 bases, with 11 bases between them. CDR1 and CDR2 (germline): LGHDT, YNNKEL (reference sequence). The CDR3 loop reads CASRSGQTNYGYTF. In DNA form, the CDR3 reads TGTGCCAGCAGATCAGGACAGACTAACTATGGCTACACCTTC.

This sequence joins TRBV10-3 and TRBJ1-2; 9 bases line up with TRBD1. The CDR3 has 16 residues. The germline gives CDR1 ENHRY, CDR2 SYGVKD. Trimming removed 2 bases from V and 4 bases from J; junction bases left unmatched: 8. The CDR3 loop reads CAISEEGTGSSYGYTF. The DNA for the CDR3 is TGTGCCATCAGTGAGGAAGGGACAGGGAGTTCCTATGGCTACACCTTC.

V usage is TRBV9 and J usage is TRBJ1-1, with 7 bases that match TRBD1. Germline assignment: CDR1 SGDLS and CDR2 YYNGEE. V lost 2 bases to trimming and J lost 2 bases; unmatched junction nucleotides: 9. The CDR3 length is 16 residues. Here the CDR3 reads CASSVGALGGNTEAFF. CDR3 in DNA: TGTGCCAGCAGCGTGGGGGCTTTAGGGGGCAACACTGAAGCTTTCTTT.

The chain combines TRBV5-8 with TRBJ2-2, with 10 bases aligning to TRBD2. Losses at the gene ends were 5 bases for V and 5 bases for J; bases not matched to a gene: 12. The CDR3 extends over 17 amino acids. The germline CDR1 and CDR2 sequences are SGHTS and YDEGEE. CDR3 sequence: CASSSGTSVLPTGELFF. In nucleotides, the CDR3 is TGTGCCAGCAGTTCCGGGACTAGCGTTCTTCCAACCGGGGAGCTGTTTTTT.

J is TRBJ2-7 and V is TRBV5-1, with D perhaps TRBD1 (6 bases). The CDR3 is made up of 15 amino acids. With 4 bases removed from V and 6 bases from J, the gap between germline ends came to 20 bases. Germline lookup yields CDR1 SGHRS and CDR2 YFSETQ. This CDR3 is CASSHHGRGVVEQYF. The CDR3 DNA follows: TGCGCCAGCAGCCACCACGGCAGGGGAGTTGTCGAGCAGTACTTC.

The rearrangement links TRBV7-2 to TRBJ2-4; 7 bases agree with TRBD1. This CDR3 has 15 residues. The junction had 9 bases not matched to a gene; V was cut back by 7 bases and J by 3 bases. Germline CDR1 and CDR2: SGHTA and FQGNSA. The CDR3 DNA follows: TGTGCCAGCAACATAAGACAGGGCGGCAAAAACATTCAGTACTTC. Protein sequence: CASNIRQGGKNIQYF.

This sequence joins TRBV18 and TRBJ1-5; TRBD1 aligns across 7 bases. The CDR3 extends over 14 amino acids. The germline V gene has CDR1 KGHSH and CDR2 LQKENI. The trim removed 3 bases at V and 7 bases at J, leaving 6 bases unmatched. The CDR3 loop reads CASSPTGERQPQHF. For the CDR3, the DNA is TGTGCCAGCTCACCTACAGGGGAGAGGCAGCCCCAGCATTTT.

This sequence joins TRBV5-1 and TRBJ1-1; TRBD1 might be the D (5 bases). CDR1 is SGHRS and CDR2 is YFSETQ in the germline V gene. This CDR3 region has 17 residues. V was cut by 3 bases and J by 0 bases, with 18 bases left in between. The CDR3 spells CASSSGVSGSVNTEAFF. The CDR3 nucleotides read TGCGCCAGCAGCTCTGGGGTGTCAGGGTCGGTGAACACTGAAGCTTTCTTT.

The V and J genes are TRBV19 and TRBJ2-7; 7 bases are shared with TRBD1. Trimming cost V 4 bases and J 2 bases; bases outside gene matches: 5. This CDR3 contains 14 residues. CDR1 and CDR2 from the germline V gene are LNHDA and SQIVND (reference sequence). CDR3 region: CASSTGQKTYEQYF. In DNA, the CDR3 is TGTGCCAGTAGTACGGGACAGAAGACCTACGAGCAGTACTTC.

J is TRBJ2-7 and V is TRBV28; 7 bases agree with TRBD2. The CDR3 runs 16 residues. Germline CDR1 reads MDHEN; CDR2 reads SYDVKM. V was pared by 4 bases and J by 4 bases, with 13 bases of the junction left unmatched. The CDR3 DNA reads TGTGCCAGCAGTTCCGGTCTTGGCGGGGGACTGTACGAGCAGTACTTC. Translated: CASSSGLGGGLYEQYF.

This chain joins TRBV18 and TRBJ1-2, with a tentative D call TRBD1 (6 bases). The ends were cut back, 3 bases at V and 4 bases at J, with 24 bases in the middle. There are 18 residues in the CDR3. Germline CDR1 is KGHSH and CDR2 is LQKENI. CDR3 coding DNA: TGTGCCAGCTCACCTTCCCGGGGGGCAGGGGCGCCTGTCTATGGCTACACCTTC. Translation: CASSPSRGAGAPVYGYTF.

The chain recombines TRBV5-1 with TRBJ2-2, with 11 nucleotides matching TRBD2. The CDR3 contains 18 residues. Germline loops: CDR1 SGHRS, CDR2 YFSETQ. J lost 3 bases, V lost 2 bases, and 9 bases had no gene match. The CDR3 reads CASSFRSGTSGYTGELFF. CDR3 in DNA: TGCGCCAGCAGCTTCCGTTCCGGGACTAGCGGTTACACCGGGGAGCTGTTTTTT.

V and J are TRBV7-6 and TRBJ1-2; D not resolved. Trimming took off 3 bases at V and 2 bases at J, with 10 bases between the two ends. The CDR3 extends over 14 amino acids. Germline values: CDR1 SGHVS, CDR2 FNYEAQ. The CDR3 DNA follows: TGTGCCAGCAGCTTGAGCTTGGAGAACTATGGCTACACCTTC. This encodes CASSLSLENYGYTF.

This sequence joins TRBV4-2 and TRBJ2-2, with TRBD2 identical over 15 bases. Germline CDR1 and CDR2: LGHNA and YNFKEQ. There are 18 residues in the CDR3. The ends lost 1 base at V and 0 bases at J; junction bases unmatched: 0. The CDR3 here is CASSQGTSGRANTGELFF. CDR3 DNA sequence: TGTGCCAGCAGCCAAGGGACTAGCGGGAGGGCGAACACCGGGGAGCTGTTTTTT.

The CDR3 DNA sequence: TGCGCCAGCAGTGAATGGCTAGCGGGAGGTCTGGCTACGCAGTATTTT. This encodes CASSEWLAGGLATQYF. This sequence joins TRBV10-2 and TRBJ2-3, with 11 positions matching TRBD2. The CDR3 has 16 amino acids. Looked up from germline, CDR1 is WSHSY and CDR2 is SAAADI. The J segment lost 8 bases and the V segment lost 3 bases, leaving 10 bases of the junction unmatched.

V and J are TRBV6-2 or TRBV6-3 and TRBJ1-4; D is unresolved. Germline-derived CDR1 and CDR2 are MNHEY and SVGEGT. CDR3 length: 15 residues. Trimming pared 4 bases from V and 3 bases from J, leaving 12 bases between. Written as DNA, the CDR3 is TGTGCCAGCAGTTCTGTCGGGAGTGCTAATGAAAAACTGTTTTTT. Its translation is CASSSVGSANEKLFF.

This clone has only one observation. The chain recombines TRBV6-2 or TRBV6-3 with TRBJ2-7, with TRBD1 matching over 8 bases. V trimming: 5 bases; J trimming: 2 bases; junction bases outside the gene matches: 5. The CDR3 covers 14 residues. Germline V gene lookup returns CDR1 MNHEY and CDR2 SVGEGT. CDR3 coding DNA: TGTGCCAGCAGTCCCGGACAGGGAACCTACGAGCAGTACTTC. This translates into CASSPGQGTYEQYF.

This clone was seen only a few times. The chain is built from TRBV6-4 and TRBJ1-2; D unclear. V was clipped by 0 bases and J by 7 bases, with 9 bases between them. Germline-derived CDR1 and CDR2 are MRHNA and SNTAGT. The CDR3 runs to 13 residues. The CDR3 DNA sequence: TGTGCCAGCAGTGACTCCGGGGAGGGTGGCTACACCTTC. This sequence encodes CASSDSGEGGYTF.